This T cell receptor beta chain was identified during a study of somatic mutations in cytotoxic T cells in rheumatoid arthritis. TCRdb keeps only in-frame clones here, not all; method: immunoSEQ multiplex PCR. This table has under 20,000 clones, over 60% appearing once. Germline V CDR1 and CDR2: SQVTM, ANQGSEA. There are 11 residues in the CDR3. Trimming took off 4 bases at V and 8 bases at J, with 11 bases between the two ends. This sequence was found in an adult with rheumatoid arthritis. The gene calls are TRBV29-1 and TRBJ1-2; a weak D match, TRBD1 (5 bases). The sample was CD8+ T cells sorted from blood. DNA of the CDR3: TGCAGCGTTGCCGGGACGACGGGCTACACCTTC. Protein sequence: CSVAGTTGYTF.